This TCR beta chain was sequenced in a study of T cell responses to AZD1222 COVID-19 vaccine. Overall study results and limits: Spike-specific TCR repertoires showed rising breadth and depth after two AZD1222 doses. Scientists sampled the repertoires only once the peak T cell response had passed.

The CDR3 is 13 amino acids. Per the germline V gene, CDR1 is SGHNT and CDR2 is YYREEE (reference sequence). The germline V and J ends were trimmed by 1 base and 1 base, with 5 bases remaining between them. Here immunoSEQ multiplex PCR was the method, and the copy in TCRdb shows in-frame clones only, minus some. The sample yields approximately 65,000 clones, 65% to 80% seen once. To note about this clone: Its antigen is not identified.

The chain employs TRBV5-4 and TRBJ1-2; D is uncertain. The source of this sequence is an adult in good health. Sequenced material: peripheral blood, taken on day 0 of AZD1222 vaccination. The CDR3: CASSLMVNYGYTF. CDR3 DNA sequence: TGTGCCAGCAGCTTGATGGTTAACTATGGCTACACCTTC.